Following are 10 T cell receptor beta chains from one sample sequenced in a study of neurological immune-mediated disorders. TCRdb processed the 5' RACE reads anew with MiXCR; each CDR3 protein has one entry. The sample contains about 36,000 distinct CDR3 sequences, under 13% of which appear only once. The sample comprised PBMCs. The receptors here all came from a woman between 25 and 40 years old with HTLV-1-associated myelopathy (HAM/TSP).

In its sample, this clonotype was seen many times. The rearrangement links TRBV15 to TRBJ2-1; D is ambiguous. CDR1 LNHNV and CDR2 YYDKDF come from the germline V gene (reference sequence). The length of the CDR3 is 13 residues. Trimming took off 3 bases at V and 5 bases at J, with 8 bases between the two ends. The CDR3 here is CATSSGPNNEQFF. The CDR3 nucleotides are TGTGCCACCAGCAGCGGGCCTAACAATGAGCAGTTCTTC.

This clonotype came up many times. The rearrangement joins TRBV6-6 to TRBJ2-1; TRBD2 aligns across 11 bases. This CDR3 spans 14 amino acids. Germline V gives CDR1 MNHNY, CDR2 SVGAGI (reference sequence). The ends lost 6 bases at V and 4 bases at J; junction bases unmatched: 2. The CDR3 DNA is TGTGCCAGCAGCACTAGCGGGGGATACAATGAGCAGTTCTTC. As protein: CASSTSGGYNEQFF.

In the case of this clonotype: This may come from a read error, since a much larger clone is one base off. V is TRBV5-1 and J is TRBJ1-1; D is unresolved. This CDR3 region has 14 residues. From germline, CDR1 is SGHRS and CDR2 YFSETQ. CDR3 nucleotides: TGCGCCAGCAGCCGCAAGGATCAGATCACTGAAGCTGTCTTT. It specifies CASSRKDQITEAVF.

This clonotype was observed many times. The chain uses TRBV20-1 and TRBJ2-7; 8 positions match TRBD1. The CDR3 is 11 residues long. The V segment lost 4 bases and the J segment 13 bases; nucleotides outside the gene matches: 9. Germline CDR1 and CDR2: DFQATT and SNEGSKA (reference sequence). CDR3 loop: CSAIAQGAYYF. The CDR3 bases are TGCAGTGCTATCGCCCAGGGGGCTTATTACTTC.

This clonotype was detected ten times or more. This chain links TRBV5-1 with TRBJ2-2, with TRBD1 identical over 8 bases. CDR3 length: 16 residues. Germline V gene lookup returns CDR1 SGHRS and CDR2 YFSETQ. The V and J ends lost 4 bases and 3 bases, in that order; junction bases with no gene match: 8. For the CDR3, the DNA is TGCGCCAGCAGCGTTGACAGGGGCGGGGACACCGGGGAGCTGTTTTTT. It yields the protein CASSVDRGGDTGELFF.

This clonotype came up many times. This chain uses TRBV10-3 with TRBJ2-1; 8 positions match TRBD1. Germline V lookup: CDR1 ENHRY, CDR2 SYGVKD. V was clipped by 5 bases and J by 6 bases; unmatched bases: 18. The CDR3 contains 18 residues. CDR3 in amino acids: CAISPRNSGQTGANEQFF. CDR3 in DNA: TGTGCCATCAGTCCGAGGAACAGCGGCCAGACAGGGGCCAATGAGCAGTTCTTC.

This clonotype has ten or more counts. This chain joins TRBV20-1 and TRBJ1-2; no firm D call. Germline CDR1 reads DFQATT; CDR2 reads SNEGSKA (reference sequence). This CDR3 spans 14 amino acids. The V gene lost 3 bases and the J gene lost 2 bases, with 13 bases spanning the gap. The CDR3 DNA reads TGCAGTGCTAGGGGGAGCAGTGACAACTATGGCTACACCTTC. Translation gives CSARGSSDNYGYTF.

This clonotype was counted ten times or more. This chain connects TRBV5-1 to TRBJ1-1; D may be TRBD1 (6 bases). The CDR3 sequence is 15 residues long. Germline CDR1 and CDR2: SGHRS and YFSETQ. V was clipped by 3 bases and J by 4 bases, with 16 bases between them. CDR3 protein: CASSSGRGEGTEAFF. The CDR3 nucleotides read TGCGCCAGCAGCTCAGGGAGGGGGGAGGGCACTGAAGCTTTCTTT.

This clonotype has ten or more counts. The V and J genes are TRBV2 and TRBJ1-1; no reliable D call. Trimming removed 4 bases from V and 2 bases from J, with 11 bases in between. The CDR3 sequence is 14 residues long. From germline, CDR1 is SNHLY and CDR2 FYNNEI. Here the CDR3 reads CASSGRFENTEAFF. The DNA for the CDR3 is TGTGCCAGCAGTGGACGGTTCGAAAACACTGAAGCTTTCTTT.

This clonotype was counted ten times or more. This chain connects TRBV12-3 or TRBV12-4 to TRBJ1-1, with D perhaps matching TRBD1 (6 bases). The CDR3 consists of 14 residues. The V and J ends lost 1 base and 5 bases respectively, with 11 bases between them. The DNA of the CDR3 is TGTGCCAGCAGTTTAGGAGGGGGGGCGACTGAAGCTTTCTTT. Protein sequence: CASSLGGGATEAFF.